The 17 T cell receptor beta chains given below trace back to one sample, sequenced in a study of cytomegalovirus exposure and HLA in healthy donors. PCR used 60 Vbeta primers and 13 Jbeta primers. Clones were read by immunoSEQ multiplex PCR, and TCRdb kept only the in-frame ones, dropping some. Among approximately 150,000 clones listed, roughly 80% were seen once. Specimen: PBMCs. The receptors shown here come from a woman aged 30 to 39 in good health and CMV-seronegative.

In its sample, this clone was seen once. The gene calls are TRBV5-1 and TRBJ2-1, with D hard to call. CDR3 length: 13 residues. V dropped 2 bases and J dropped 5 bases, with 8 bases sitting between them. The germline CDR1 and CDR2 sequences are SGHRS and YFSETQ. As DNA, the CDR3 is TGCGCCAGCAGCTTCGAGATAGACAATGAGCAGTTCTTC. It is translated as CASSFEIDNEQFF.

This chain links TRBV4-1 with TRBJ2-5; D is possibly TRBD2 (5 bases). This CDR3 contains 15 residues. CDR1 is MGHRA and CDR2 is YSYEKL in the germline V gene. Between the trimmed V and J ends, which lost 4 bases and 3 bases, there was a span of 15 bases. CDR3: CASSRARTGKETQYF. The DNA for the CDR3 is TGCGCCAGCAGCCGAGCTCGGACGGGGAAAGAGACCCAGTACTTC.

The chain is built from TRBV9 and TRBJ1-2, with TRBD1 matching 11 bases. CDR1 and CDR2 (germline): SGDLS, YYNGEE. The CDR3 runs to 14 residues. With V trimmed by 3 bases and J by 8 bases, 6 bases remained unmatched. CDR3 sequence (DNA): TGTGCCAGCAGCGAGGACAGGGGGCTAGGGGGCTACACCTTC. Protein product: CASSEDRGLGGYTF.

The V call is TRBV2, the J call TRBJ1-1, with D unclear. Deletions cut 3 bases from V and 4 bases from J, with 12 bases between. The germline CDR1 and CDR2 sequences are SNHLY and FYNNEI. The CDR3 is 14 amino acids. The CDR3 reads CASSERQEGTEAFF. The CDR3, as DNA: TGTGCCAGCAGTGAGAGGCAGGAGGGCACTGAAGCTTTCTTT.

CDR3: CATSRDLGAGGTQYF. CDR3 coding DNA: TGTGCCACCAGCAGAGATCTCGGGGCGGGGGGGACCCAGTACTTC. The chain combines TRBV15 with TRBJ2-5; 8 nucleotides match TRBD2. CDR3 length: 15 amino acids. The V gene's germline CDR1 is LNHNV and CDR2 YYDKDF (reference sequence). The V segment lost 0 bases and the J segment 7 bases; nucleotides outside the gene matches: 7.

V gene TRBV10-3 combines with J gene TRBJ1-4, with 11 bases identical to TRBD1. The germline V gene encodes CDR1 ENHRY and CDR2 SYGVKD. Unmatched junction bases numbered 4, after V lost 4 bases and J lost 6 bases. This CDR3 has 15 residues. For the CDR3, the DNA is TGTGCCATCAGTGGGGACAGGGGGACCGATGAAAAACTGTTTTTT. It codes for CAISGDRGTDEKLFF.

The chain employs TRBV5-6 and TRBJ1-1, with 7 nucleotides matching TRBD1. The germline V gene has CDR1 SGHDT and CDR2 YYEEEE. The CDR3 is 14 amino acids. The V and J ends lost 7 bases and 2 bases, in that order; junction bases with no gene match: 8. DNA of the CDR3: TGTGCCAGCCCCTGGGGACAGAAAAACACTGAAGCTTTCTTT. Translating it yields CASPWGQKNTEAFF.

This chain connects TRBV27 to TRBJ2-7, with 7 bases fitting TRBD2. This CDR3 is built from 15 residues. Trimming cost V 1 base and J 0 bases; bases outside gene matches: 3. Germline CDR1 and CDR2: MNHEY and SMNVEV (reference sequence). The DNA of the CDR3 is TGTGCCAGCAGTTTATTCCCGGGGGGCTCCTACGAGCAGTACTTC. This encodes CASSLFPGGSYEQYF.

The chain combines TRBV9 with TRBJ2-2; TRBD2 aligns across 10 bases. Germline-derived CDR1 and CDR2 are SGDLS and YYNGEE. This CDR3 is 16 amino acids long. J was trimmed by 8 bases and V by 0 bases; bases with no gene match: 7. The CDR3 nucleotides read TGTGCCAGCAGCGTAGACAGCGGGAGGGTGTTTGGGGAGCTGTTTTTT. The encoded protein is CASSVDSGRVFGELFF. Filled out from reference TRBV9 and TRBJ2-2, the complete variable domain reads DSGVTQTPKHLITATGQRVTLRCSPRSGDLSVYWYQQSLDQGLQFLIQYYNGEERAKGNILERFSAQQFPDLHSELNLSSLELGDSALYFCASSVDSGRVFGELFFGEGSRLTVL.

The chain joins TRBV28 to TRBJ1-5, with D maybe TRBD1 (5 bases). The germline V gene has CDR1 MDHEN and CDR2 SYDVKM. This CDR3 region has 17 residues. Trimming removed 2 bases from V and 2 bases from J, with 16 bases in between. DNA for the CDR3: TGTGCCAGCAGTTTACTTGGGCAGGGTGGAGGCAATCAGCCCCAGCATTTT. Encoded protein: CASSLLGQGGGNQPQHF.

Only one count was recorded for this clone. This chain connects TRBV11-2 to TRBJ2-5, with D possibly being TRBD2 (5 bases). Trimming took 7 bases from V and 0 from J, leaving 15 bases between them. CDR3 size: 15 residues. Germline values: CDR1 SGHAT, CDR2 FQNNGV. CDR3 bases: TGTGCCAGCACCCGGGGATCGGCCCACCAAGAGACCCAGTACTTC. Translating it yields CASTRGSAHQETQYF.

Note on this clone: Distinct nucleotide sequences in the sample also encode this CDR3. The chain couples TRBV6-4 to TRBJ2-1, with 9 bases lining up with TRBD2. The CDR3 covers 15 residues. J lost 6 bases, V lost 6 bases, and 9 bases had no gene match. From germline, CDR1 is MRHNA and CDR2 SNTAGT. The CDR3 nucleotides read TGTGCCAGCAGCGATCCTAGCGGGGCGTCCAATGAGCAGTTCTTC. Amino acids: CASSDPSGASNEQFF.

The chain has TRBV4-3 and TRBJ2-7; 10 bases align to TRBD2. CDR1 and CDR2 from the germline V gene are LGHNA and YSLEER. CDR3 length: 16 residues. The junction had 10 bases not matched to a gene; V was cut back by 1 base and J by 7 bases. The CDR3 loop reads CASSQGTSGTLWEQYF. CDR3 DNA: TGCGCCAGCAGCCAAGGGACTAGCGGAACACTTTGGGAGCAGTACTTC.

The chain joins TRBV5-5 to TRBJ2-7; 7 nucleotides agree with TRBD1. Germline CDR1 and CDR2: SGHKS and YYEKEE (reference sequence). Trimming took 1 base from V and 3 from J; bases not matched to a gene: 1. There are 13 residues in the CDR3. The CDR3 protein is CASSLTGDYEQYF. CDR3 DNA sequence: TGTGCCAGCAGCTTGACAGGGGACTACGAGCAGTACTTC.

The chain combines TRBV7-9 with TRBJ1-1, with D hard to call. Trimming pared 7 bases from V and 6 bases from J, leaving 18 bases between. The germline gives CDR1 SEHNR, CDR2 FQNEAQ (reference sequence). The CDR3 totals 14 residues. The CDR3 coding sequence is TGTGCCAGCACCCCGCCGGGGTTAGTCGCTGAAGCTTTCTTT. Protein sequence: CASTPPGLVAEAFF.

The DNA for the CDR3 is TGTGCCAGCAGATACCGTTGGACAGGGGCCACAGATACGCAGTATTTT. This translates into CASRYRWTGATDTQYF. The chain couples TRBV6-5 to TRBJ2-3; 9 bases map to TRBD1. With V trimmed by 6 bases and J by 2 bases, 9 bases remained unmatched. Germline CDR1 is MNHEY and CDR2 is SVGAGI. CDR3 length: 16 amino acids.

The chain joins TRBV2 to TRBJ2-5; possible D gene TRBD2, 6 bases. Germline CDR1 and CDR2: SNHLY and FYNNEI. Trimming left V 0 bases short and J 1 base short, with 12 bases between. The CDR3 is 16 amino acids. The CDR3 coding sequence is TGTGCCAGCAGTGAAGCGCTCTGGGGAGGCCAAGAGACCCAGTACTTC. Its protein is CASSEALWGGQETQYF.